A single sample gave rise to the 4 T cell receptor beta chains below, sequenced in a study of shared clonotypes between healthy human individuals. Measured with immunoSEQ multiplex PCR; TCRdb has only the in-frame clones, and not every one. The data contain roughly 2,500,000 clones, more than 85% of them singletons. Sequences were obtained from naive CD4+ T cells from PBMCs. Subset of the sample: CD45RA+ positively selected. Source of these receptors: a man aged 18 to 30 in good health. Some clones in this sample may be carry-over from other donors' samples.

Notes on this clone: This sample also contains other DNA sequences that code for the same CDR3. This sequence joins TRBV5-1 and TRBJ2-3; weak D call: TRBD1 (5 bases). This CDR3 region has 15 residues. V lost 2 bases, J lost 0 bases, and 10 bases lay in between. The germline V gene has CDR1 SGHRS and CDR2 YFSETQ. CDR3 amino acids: CASSLTGPSTDTQYF. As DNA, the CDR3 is TGCGCCAGCAGCTTAACAGGCCCCAGCACAGATACGCAGTATTTT.

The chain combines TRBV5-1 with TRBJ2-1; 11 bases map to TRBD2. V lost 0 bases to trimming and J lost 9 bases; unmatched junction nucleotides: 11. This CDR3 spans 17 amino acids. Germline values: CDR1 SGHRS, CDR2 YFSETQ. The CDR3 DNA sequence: TGCGCCAGCAGCTTGGGGGGTACTAGCGGGAGTTATAGTGAGCAGTTCTTC. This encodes CASSLGGTSGSYSEQFF.

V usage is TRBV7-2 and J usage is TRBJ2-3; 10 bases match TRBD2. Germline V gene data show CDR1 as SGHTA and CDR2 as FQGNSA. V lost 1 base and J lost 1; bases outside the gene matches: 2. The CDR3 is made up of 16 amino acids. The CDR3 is CASSLGAGGGTDTQYF. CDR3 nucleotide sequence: TGTGCCAGCAGCTTAGGAGCGGGAGGGGGCACAGATACGCAGTATTTT.

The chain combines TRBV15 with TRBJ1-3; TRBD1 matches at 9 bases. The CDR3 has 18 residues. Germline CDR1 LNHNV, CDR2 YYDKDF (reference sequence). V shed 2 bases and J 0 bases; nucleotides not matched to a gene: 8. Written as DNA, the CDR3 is TGTGCCACCAGCAGACAACGGACAGGGGCTAACTCTGGAAACACCATATATTTT. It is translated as CATSRQRTGANSGNTIYF.